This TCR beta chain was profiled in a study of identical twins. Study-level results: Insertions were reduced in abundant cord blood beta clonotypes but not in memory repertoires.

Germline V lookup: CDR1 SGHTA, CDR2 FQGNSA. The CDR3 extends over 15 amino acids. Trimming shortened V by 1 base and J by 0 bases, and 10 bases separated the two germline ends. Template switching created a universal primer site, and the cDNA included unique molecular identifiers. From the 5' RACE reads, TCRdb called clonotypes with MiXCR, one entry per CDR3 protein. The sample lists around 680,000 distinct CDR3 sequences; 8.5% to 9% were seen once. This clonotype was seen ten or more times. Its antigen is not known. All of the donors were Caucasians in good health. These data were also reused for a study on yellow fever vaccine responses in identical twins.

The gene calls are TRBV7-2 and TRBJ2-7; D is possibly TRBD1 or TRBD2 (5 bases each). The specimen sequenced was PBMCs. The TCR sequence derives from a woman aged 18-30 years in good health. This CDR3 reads CASSLVGRGSYEQYF. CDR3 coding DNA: TGTGCCAGCAGCTTAGTGGGACGAGGCTCCTACGAGCAGTACTTC.